This paragraph reports one T cell receptor (beta chain). The target of this receptor is not known. Per-nucleotide qualities are absent, and no much larger clonotype sits a single base away. Stable Graves' hyperthyroidism was defined as the absence of progression to ophthalmopathy over 18 months of follow-up. Hyperthyroidism patients were aged 18 to 65 years and newly diagnosed, with disease duration of less than 2 months. Any patient with an uncontrolled infection, another autoimmune disease, pregnancy or lactation was excluded. Clinical symptoms, serum thyroxine and TRAb, thyroid ultrasound, and orbital computed tomography formed the basis for the diagnoses. Ficoll-Paque density gradient centrifugation was used to isolate PBMCs from around 10 ml of fresh peripheral blood. Total RNA was extracted using Trizol reagent, and RNA quality was assessed on an Agilent 2100 Bioanalyzer. The TCR beta CDR3 regions were amplified from RNA transcripts. For the first round of RT-PCR on the TCR CDR3, the HTBI primer set was used together with the Qiagen OneStep RT-PCR kit. The libraries were constructed in a second round of multiplex PCR and then size-selected and purified. Paired-end sequencing of the libraries was performed with 100 bp reads on an Illumina HiSeq2000. In the authors' own workflow: SOAPnuke was used to process the raw data, removing reads that contained adapters or uncalled bases, had a mean Phred below 15, or lacked an exact match to the constant primer or identifier. High-quality paired reads were merged using COPE v1.2.5, and each unique nucleotide sequence was defined as a clonotype. Clonotypes were aligned to IMGT TRBV, TRBD and TRBJ reference segments using MiTCR v1.1. Analysis was restricted to V-J combinations with a frequency above 0.0001, which covered about 99% of repertoires. A TCS score was defined as the ratio of F50 (clonal expansion) to E x V (chaos), with BLOSUM62-based TCRdist applied between CDR3 peptides within each V-J. Welch's t-statistics and random forest reduced around 520 V-J features to about 13, which were used in a naive Bayes classifier (R e1071). The public reads were reanalyzed by TCRdb: fastp trimming at Q25, MiXCR alignment, in-frame beta chains only. When rows share a CDR3 protein, they turn into one entry using the most common DNA and genes. TCRdb, not the original authors, processed these V and J calls. The sample table holds 600,000 to 750,000 distinct CDR3 sequences, of which about 18% were seen once. About 14% of the sample goes to the ten largest clones.

The entry originates in a study of T cells in Graves' hyperthyroidism and ophthalmopathy (dated by TCRdb to between 2018 and 2021). A note on the overall study: Peripheral blood was sampled at the time of initial diagnosis, prior to any treatment. To identify distinguishing TCR V-J signatures, a discovery cohort of roughly 100 patients was used, comprising some 45 with Graves' ophthalmopathy and around 57 with stable Graves' hyperthyroidism. Prospective prediction of ophthalmopathy was tested in an independent validation cohort of under 20 hyperthyroidism patients and 17 patients who later progressed to ophthalmopathy. For training and testing, the approximately 92 patients in the discovery cohort were randomly divided in a 7:3 ratio. In addition, the study compared T-cell repertoires in thyroid tissue and in blood from several Graves' hyperthyroidism patients. Once sampling was done, hyperthyroidism patients were given methimazole at a starting dose of 30 mg daily, whereas ophthalmopathy patients were given high-dose intravenous methylprednisolone. TCR Vbeta CDR3 sequencing of roughly 140 peripheral blood samples (under 45 ophthalmopathy, under 80 hyperthyroidism and approximately 17 progressor patients) is reported in the paper.

Results the study describes overall, beyond this receptor: Blood samples also contained most of the expanded thyroid clonotypes (frequency above 0.001), which suggests that blood repertoires may reflect thyroid immune responses. Sample size was not statistically predetermined, and blinding of investigators to group allocation was not performed. In validation, the model predicted progression to ophthalmopathy a median of around 6.5 months before onset, with roughly 70% sensitivity and roughly 73% specificity. A model built on a 13 V-J signature distinguished ophthalmopathy from stable hyperthyroidism, reaching 85% to 90% sensitivity and around 82% specificity in cross-validation and 80%/75% in testing.

Trimming costs V 0 bases and J 3 bases, and their ends lie 11 bases apart. From cysteine to phenylalanine, the CDR3 is 16 amino acids long. The kept DNA is CDR3 alone, 48 bases in frame from the first base. CDR1 is given as ENHRY and CDR2 as SYGVKD, both from the germline V gene. The chain is encoded by TRBV10-3 joined to TRBJ2-2, with the D gene not confidently named. The sequence came from a man in his forties or fifties with Graves' hyperthyroidism. The sample taken for sequencing was blood. The sequenced DNA: TGTGCCATCAGTGAGTCTATCACTAACCACACCGGGGAGCTGTTTTTT. Its coded protein is CAISESITNHTGELFF.